These 8 T cell receptor beta chains share one sample of origin, sequenced in a study of blood T cell repertoires in COVID-19. TCRdb's copy holds only in-frame clones and misses some; the assay was immunoSEQ multiplex PCR. The sample shows 300,000 or so clones, roughly 84% of them seen only once. Material for sequencing was PBMCs or T cells enriched from blood (not recorded which). Receptors were obtained from a woman in her thirties who had recovered from COVID-19.

A word on this clone: This specimen includes other DNA sequences encoding the same CDR3. The chain joins TRBV27 to TRBJ1-2; 8 nucleotides line up with TRBD1. J was trimmed by 3 bases and V by 9 bases; bases with no gene match: 3. The CDR3 consists of 12 residues. Germline loops: CDR1 MNHEY, CDR2 SMNVEV (reference sequence). CDR3 protein: CASYRGDYGYTF. The CDR3 DNA reads as TGTGCCAGTTACAGGGGGGACTATGGCTACACCTTC.

The rearrangement links TRBV7-2 to TRBJ2-1, with a possible D match to TRBD2 (6 bases). From germline, CDR1 is SGHTA and CDR2 FQGNSA. V lost 5 bases and J 0 bases, leaving 11 bases between the germline ends. CDR3 length equals 15 residues. DNA of the CDR3: TGTGCCAGCAGCCGGGACTTTAGCTCCTACAATGAGCAGTTCTTC. Amino acid sequence: CASSRDFSSYNEQFF. The whole variable domain, remainder taken from reference TRBV7-2 and TRBJ2-1, is GAGVSQSPSNKVTEKGKDVELRCDPISGHTALYWYRQSLGQGLEFLIYFQGNSAPDKSGLPSDRFSAERTGGSVSTLTIQRTQQEDSAVYLCASSRDFSSYNEQFFGPGTRLTVL.

The chain joins TRBV5-1 to TRBJ2-2; D not resolved. In germline, CDR1 is SGHRS, CDR2 YFSETQ. The CDR3 consists of 14 residues. Trimming pared 5 bases from V and 0 bases from J, leaving 8 bases between. CDR3 protein: CASRRESNTGELFF. DNA of the CDR3: TGCGCCAGCAGGAGAGAGTCGAACACCGGGGAGCTGTTTTTT.

This chain links TRBV4-3 with TRBJ1-1, with D uncertain. Germline V gives CDR1 LGHNA, CDR2 YSLEER. The CDR3 spans 15 residues. V was cut by 1 base and J by 0 bases, with 9 bases left in between. The CDR3 here is CASSQVRGMNTEAFF. DNA of the CDR3: TGCGCCAGCAGCCAAGTTCGCGGTATGAACACTGAAGCTTTCTTT.

The chain employs TRBV6-1 and TRBJ1-2, with D possibly being TRBD1 (6 bases). CDR1 is MNHNS and CDR2 is SASEGT in the germline V gene. V was shortened by 2 bases and J by 4 bases, with 17 bases between the two germline ends. The CDR3 is made up of 16 amino acids. The CDR3 nucleotides are TGTGCCAGCAGTGAATGGGGGGGCGGGGACCTCTATGGCTACACCTTC. As protein: CASSEWGGGDLYGYTF.

The gene calls are TRBV29-1 and TRBJ1-4; D is perhaps TRBD1 (5 bases). This CDR3 comprises 13 residues. CDR1 and CDR2 (germline): SQVTM, ANQGSEA. Trimming removed 5 bases at V and 0 bases at J, with 7 bases between. CDR3 residues: CSVQQATNEKLFF. CDR3 coding DNA: TGCAGCGTTCAACAGGCAACTAATGAAAAACTGTTTTTT.

The chain recombines TRBV4-2 with TRBJ2-3, with TRBD2 matching over 7 bases. The CDR3 has 18 amino acids. V shed 0 bases, J shed 0 bases, and the junction held 9 bases outside the gene matches. Germline V gene lookup returns CDR1 LGHNA and CDR2 YNFKEQ. CDR3 region: CASSQEPAGLSSTDTQYF. The CDR3 DNA is TGTGCCAGCAGCCAAGAGCCAGCGGGGCTGTCTAGCACAGATACGCAGTATTTT.

This chain links TRBV19 with TRBJ1-6; D is uncertain. The CDR3 has 12 residues. Trimming left V 6 bases short and J 14 bases short, with 14 bases between. CDR1 LNHDA and CDR2 SQIVND come from the germline V gene (reference sequence). CDR3 coding DNA: TGTGCCAGTAGCCGATTGACGGGAACCCTCCACTTT. This encodes CASSRLTGTLHF.